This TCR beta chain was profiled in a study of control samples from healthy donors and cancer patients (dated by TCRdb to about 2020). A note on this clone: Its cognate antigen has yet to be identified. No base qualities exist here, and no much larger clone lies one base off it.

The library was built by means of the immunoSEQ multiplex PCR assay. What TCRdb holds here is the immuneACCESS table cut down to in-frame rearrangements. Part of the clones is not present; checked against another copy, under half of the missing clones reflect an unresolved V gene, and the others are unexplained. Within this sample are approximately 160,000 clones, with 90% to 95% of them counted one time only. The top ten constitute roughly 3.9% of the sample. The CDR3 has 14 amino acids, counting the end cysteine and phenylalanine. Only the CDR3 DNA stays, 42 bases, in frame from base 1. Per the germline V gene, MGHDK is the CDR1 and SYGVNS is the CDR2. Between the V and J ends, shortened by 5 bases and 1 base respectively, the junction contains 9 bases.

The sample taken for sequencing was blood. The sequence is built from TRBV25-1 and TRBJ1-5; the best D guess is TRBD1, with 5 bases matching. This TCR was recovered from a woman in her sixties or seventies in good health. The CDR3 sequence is CASSKTDSNQPQHF. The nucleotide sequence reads TGTGCCAGCAGTAAGACAGACAGCAATCAGCCCCAGCATTTT.